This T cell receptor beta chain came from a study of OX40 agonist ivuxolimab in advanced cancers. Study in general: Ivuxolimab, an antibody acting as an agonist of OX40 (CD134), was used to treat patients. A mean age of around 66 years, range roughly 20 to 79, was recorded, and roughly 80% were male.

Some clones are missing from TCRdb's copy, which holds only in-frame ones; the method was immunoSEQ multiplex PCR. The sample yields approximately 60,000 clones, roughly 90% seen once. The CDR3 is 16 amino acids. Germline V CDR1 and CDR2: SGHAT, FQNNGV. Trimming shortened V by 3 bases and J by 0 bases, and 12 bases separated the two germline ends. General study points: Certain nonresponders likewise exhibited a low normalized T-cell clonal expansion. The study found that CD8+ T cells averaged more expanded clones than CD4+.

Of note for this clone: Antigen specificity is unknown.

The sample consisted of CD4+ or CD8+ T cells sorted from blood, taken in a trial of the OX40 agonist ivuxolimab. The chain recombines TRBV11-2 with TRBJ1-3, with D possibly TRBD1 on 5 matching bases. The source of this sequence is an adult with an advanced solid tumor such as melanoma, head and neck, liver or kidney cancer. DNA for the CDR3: TGTGCCAGCAGCTTGCGTGGGGCGGACTCTGGAAACACCATATATTTT. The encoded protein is CASSLRGADSGNTIYF.